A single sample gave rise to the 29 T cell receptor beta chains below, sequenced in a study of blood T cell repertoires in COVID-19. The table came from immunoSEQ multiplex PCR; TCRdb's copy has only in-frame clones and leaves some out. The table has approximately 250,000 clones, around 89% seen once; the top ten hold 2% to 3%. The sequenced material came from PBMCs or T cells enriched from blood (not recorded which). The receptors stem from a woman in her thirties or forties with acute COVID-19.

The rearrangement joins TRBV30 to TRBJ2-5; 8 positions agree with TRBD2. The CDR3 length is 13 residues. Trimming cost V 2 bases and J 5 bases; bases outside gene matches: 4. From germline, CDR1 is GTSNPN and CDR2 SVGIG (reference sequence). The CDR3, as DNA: TGTGCCTGGAGTCGGGAGGGGAGGGAGACCCAGTACTTC. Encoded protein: CAWSREGRETQYF.

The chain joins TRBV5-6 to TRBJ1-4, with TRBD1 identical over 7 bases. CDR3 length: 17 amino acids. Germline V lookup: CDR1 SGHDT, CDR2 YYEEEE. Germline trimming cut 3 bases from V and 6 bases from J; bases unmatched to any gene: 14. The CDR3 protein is CASSSPSNRGVYEKLFF. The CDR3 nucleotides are TGTGCCAGCAGCTCGCCATCGAACAGGGGAGTTTATGAAAAACTGTTTTTT.

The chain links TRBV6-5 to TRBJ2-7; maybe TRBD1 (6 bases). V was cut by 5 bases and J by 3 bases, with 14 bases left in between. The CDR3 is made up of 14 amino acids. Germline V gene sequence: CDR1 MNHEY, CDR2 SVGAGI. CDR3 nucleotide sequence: TGTGCCAGCAGTCACGGAACAGGGAGCTACGAGCAGTACGTC. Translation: CASSHGTGSYEQYV.

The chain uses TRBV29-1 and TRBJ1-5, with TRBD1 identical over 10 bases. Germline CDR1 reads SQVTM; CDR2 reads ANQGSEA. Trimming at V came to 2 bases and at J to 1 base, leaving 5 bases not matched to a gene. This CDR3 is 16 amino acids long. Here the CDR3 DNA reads TGCAGCGTTGAACTAAGGGACAGGGGAAGCAATCAGCCCCAGCATTTT. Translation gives CSVELRDRGSNQPQHF.

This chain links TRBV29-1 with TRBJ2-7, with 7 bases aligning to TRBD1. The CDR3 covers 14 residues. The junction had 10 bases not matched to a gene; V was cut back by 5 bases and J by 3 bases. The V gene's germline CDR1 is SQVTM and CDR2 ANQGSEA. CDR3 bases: TGCAGCGTTTTGTACAGGGGAGTCATCTACGAGCAGTACTTC. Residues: CSVLYRGVIYEQYF.

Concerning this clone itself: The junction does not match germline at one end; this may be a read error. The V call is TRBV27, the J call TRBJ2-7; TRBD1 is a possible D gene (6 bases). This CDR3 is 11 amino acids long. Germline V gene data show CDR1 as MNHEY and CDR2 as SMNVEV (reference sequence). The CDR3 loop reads CASRFDRRGPF. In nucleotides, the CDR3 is TGTGCCAGCAGATTCGACAGGCGAGGCCCCTTC.

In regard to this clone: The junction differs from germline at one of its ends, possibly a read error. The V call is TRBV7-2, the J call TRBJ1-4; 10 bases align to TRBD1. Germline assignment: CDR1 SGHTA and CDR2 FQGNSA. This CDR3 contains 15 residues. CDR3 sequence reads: CASSGPGTGAVNGVF. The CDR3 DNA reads TGTGCCAGCAGCGGTCCCGGGACAGGGGCCGTGAACGGGGTTTTT.

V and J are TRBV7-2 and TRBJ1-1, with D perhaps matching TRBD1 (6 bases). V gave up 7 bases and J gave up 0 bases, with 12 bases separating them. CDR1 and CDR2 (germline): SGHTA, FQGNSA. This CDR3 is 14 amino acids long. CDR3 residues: CASTSDRLNTEAFF. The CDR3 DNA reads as TGTGCCAGCACCTCGGACAGACTGAACACTGAAGCTTTCTTT.

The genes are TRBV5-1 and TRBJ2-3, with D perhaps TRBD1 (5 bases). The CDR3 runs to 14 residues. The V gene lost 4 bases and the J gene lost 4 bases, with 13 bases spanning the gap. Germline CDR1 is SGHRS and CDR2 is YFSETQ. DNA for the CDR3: TGCGCCAGCAGCAGGGGTTTGGGTGCAGATACGCAGTATTTT. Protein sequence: CASSRGLGADTQYF.

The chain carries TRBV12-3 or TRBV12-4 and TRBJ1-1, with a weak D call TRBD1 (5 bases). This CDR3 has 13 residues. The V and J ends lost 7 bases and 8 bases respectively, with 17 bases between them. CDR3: CASTESDIREAFF. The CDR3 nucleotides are TGTGCCAGCACCGAGTCGGACATTAGAGAAGCTTTCTTT.

CDR3 region: CASSPGFPGELFF. DNA for the CDR3: TGTGCCAGCAGCCCGGGATTTCCCGGGGAGCTGTTTTTT. This sequence joins TRBV7-2 and TRBJ2-2; D perhaps matches TRBD2 (5 bases). Deletions cut 5 bases from V and 6 bases from J, with 10 bases between. This CDR3 region has 13 residues. Per the germline V gene, CDR1 is SGHTA and CDR2 is FQGNSA.

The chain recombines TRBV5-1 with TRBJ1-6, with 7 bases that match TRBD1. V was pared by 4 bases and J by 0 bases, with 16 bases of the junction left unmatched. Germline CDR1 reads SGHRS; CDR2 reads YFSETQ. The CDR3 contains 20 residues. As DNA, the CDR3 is TGCGCCAGCAGCCTATACCCGTTCGGGGACAGAAGCTCCTATAATTCACCCCTCCACTTT. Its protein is CASSLYPFGDRSSYNSPLHF.

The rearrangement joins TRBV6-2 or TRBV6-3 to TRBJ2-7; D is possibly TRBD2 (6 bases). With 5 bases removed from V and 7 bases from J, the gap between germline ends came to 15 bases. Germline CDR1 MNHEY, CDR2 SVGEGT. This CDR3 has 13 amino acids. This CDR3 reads CASSLGTFGEQYV. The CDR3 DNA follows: TGTGCCAGCAGTCTGGGGACTTTCGGGGAGCAGTACGTC.

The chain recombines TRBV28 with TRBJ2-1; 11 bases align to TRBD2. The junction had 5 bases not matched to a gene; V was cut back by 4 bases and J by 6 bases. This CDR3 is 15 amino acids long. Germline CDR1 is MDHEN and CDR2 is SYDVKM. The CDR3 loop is CASSWVGTSGNEQFF. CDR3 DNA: TGTGCCAGCAGTTGGGTGGGGACTAGCGGCAATGAGCAGTTCTTC. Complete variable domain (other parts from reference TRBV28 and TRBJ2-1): DVKVTQSSRYLVKRTGEKVFLECVQDMDHENMFWYRQDPGLGLRLIYFSYDVKMKEKGDIPEGYSVSREKKERFSLILESASTNQTSMYLCASSWVGTSGNEQFFGPGTRLTVL.

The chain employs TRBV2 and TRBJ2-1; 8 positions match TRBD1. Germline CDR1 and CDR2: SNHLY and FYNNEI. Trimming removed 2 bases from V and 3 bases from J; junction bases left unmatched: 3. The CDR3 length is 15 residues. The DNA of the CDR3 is TGTGCCAGCAGTGAACCCAGGGGGCACTACAATGAGCAGTTCTTC. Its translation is CASSEPRGHYNEQFF.

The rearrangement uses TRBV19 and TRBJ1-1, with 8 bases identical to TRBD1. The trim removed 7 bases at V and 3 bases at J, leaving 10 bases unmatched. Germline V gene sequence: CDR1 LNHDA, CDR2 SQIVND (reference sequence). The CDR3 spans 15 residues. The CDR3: CASTSGEQGDTEAFF. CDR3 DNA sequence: TGTGCCAGTACGAGCGGGGAACAGGGGGACACTGAAGCTTTCTTT.

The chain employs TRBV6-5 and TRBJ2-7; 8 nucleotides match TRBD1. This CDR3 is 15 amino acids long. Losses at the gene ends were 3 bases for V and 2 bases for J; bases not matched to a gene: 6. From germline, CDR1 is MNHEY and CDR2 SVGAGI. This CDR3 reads CASSYSPGGPYEQYF. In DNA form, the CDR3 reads TGTGCCAGCAGTTATTCCCCAGGGGGCCCCTACGAGCAGTACTTC.

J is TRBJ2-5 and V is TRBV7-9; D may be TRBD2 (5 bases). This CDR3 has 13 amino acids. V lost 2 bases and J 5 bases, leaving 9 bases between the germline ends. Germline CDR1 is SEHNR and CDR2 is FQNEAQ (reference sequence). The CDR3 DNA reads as TGTGCCAGCAGCTTACGACCGGGGGAGACCCAGTACTTC. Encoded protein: CASSLRPGETQYF.

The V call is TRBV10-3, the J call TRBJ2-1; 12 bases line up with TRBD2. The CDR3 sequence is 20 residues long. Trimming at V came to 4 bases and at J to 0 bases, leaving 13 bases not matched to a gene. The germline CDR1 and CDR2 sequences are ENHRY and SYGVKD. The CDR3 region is CAISGPLQGGLAGSYNEQFF. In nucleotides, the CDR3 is TGTGCCATCAGTGGGCCGTTACAGGGGGGACTAGCGGGCTCCTACAATGAGCAGTTCTTC.

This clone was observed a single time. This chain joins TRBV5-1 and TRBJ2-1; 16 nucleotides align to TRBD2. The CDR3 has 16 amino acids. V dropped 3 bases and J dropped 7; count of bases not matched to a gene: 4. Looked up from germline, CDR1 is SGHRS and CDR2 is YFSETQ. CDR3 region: CASSWGLAGGPNEQFF. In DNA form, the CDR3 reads TGCGCCAGCAGCTGGGGACTAGCGGGGGGGCCAAATGAGCAGTTCTTC.

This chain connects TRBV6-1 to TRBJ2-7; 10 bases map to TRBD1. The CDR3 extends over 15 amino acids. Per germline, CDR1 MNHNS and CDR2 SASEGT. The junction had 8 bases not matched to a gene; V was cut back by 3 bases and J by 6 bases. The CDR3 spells CASSDRQGAAPEQYF. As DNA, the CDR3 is TGTGCCAGCAGTGACCGACAGGGGGCGGCCCCCGAGCAGTACTTC.

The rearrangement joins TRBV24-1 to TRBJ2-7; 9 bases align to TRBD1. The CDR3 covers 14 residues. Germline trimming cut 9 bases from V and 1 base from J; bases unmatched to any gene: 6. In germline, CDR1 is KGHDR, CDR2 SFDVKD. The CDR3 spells CATRRTGDSYEQYF. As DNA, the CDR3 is TGTGCCACCCGCAGGACAGGGGATTCCTACGAGCAGTACTTC.

CDR3 sequence: CASSQEQGSNQPQHF. In DNA, the CDR3 is TGCGCCAGCAGCCAAGAGCAGGGTAGCAATCAGCCCCAGCATTTT. This chain joins TRBV4-1 and TRBJ1-5; D perhaps matches TRBD1 (5 bases). This CDR3 comprises 15 residues. Germline CDR1 reads MGHRA; CDR2 reads YSYEKL. V was pared by 0 bases and J by 0 bases, with 6 bases between.

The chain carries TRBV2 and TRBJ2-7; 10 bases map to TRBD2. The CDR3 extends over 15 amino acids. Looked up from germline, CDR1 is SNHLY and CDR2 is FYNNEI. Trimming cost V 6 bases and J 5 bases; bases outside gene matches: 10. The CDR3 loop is CASSIRASGRNEQYV. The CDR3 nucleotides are TGTGCCAGCAGCATTCGGGCTAGCGGGAGAAACGAGCAGTACGTC.

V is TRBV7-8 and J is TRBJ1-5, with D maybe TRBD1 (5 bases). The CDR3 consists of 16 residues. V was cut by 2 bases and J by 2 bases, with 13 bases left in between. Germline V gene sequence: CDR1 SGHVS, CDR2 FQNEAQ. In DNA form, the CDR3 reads TGTGCCAGCAGCTTATCAGGGTTAACGGGCAATCAGCCCCAGCATTTT. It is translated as CASSLSGLTGNQPQHF. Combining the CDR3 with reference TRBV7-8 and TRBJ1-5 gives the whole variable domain GAGVSQSPRYKVAKRGQDVALRCDPISGHVSLFWYQQALGQGPEFLTYFQNEAQLDKSGLPSDRFFAERPEGSVSTLKIQRTQQEDSAVYLCASSLSGLTGNQPQHFGDGTRLSIL.

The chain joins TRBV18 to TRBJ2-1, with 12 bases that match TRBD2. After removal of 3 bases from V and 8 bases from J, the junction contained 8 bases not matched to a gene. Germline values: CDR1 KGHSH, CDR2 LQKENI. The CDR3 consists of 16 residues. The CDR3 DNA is TGTGCCAGCTCACCCCAACTAGCGGGAGGAGTCCATGAGCAGTTCTTC. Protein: CASSPQLAGGVHEQFF.

The CDR3 spells CSASAIHQSGTGGNEQFF. DNA of the CDR3: TGCAGTGCTAGTGCAATCCATCAATCCGGGACAGGGGGGAATGAGCAGTTCTTC. The chain carries TRBV20-1 and TRBJ2-1; 11 nucleotides agree with TRBD1. The CDR3 has 18 amino acids. The trim removed 3 bases at V and 7 bases at J, leaving 17 bases unmatched. Germline lookup yields CDR1 DFQATT and CDR2 SNEGSKA (reference sequence).

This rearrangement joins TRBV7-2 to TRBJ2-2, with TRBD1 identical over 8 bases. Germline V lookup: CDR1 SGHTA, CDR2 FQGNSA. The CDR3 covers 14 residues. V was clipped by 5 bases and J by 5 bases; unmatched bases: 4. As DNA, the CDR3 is TGTGCCAGCAGCCAGAGACAGGGGACCGGGGAGCTGTTTTTT. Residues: CASSQRQGTGELFF.

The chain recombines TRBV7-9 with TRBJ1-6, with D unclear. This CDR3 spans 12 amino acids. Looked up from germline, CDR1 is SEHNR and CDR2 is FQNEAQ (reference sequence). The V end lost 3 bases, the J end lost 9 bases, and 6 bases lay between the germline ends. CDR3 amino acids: CASSFGVSPLHF. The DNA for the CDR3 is TGTGCCAGCAGCTTCGGGGTTTCACCCCTCCACTTT.